This TCR beta chain appears in the sequencing data of a study of T cell responses to AZD1222 COVID-19 vaccine. The data were produced by immunoSEQ multiplex PCR, yet TCRdb's version contains in-frame clones alone and is incomplete. The table shows approximately 190,000 clones, with around 87% occurring only once. The CDR3 covers 13 residues. Germline CDR1 SGHTA, CDR2 FQGTGA. Trimming stripped 1 base from V and 2 bases from J, with 5 bases between. Study findings and constraints: Donors in the cohort were predominantly white British and more often female, and clonal diversity was possibly underestimated.

A note on this clone: Antigen unknown.

The chain carries TRBV7-3 and TRBJ2-5, with D uncertain. Sequencing used peripheral blood, obtained on day 0 of MenACWY control vaccination. This clonotype was obtained from an adult in good health. CDR3 DNA sequence: TGTGCCAGCAGCTTAATCGGGCAAGAGACCCAGTACTTC. Amino acids: CASSLIGQETQYF.